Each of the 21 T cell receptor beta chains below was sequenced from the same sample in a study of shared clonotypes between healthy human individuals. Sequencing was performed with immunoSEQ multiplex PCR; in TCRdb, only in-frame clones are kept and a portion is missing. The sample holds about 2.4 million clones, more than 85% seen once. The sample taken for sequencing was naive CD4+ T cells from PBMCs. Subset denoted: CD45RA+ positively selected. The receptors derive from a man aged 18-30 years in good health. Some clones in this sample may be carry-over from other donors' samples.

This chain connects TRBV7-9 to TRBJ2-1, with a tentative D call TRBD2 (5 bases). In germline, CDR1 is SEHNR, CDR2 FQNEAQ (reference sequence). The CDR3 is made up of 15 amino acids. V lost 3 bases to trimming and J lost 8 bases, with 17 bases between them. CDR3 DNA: TGTGCCAGCAGCTTTCAGTCCGGGTCGGAGGATGAGCAGTTCTTC. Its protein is CASSFQSGSEDEQFF.

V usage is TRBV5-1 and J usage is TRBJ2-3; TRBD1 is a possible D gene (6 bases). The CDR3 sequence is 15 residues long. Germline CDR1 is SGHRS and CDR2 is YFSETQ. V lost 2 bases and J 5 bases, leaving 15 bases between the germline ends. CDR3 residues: CASSLQVGARDTQYF. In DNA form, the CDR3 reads TGCGCCAGCAGCTTACAGGTGGGGGCCCGAGATACGCAGTATTTT.

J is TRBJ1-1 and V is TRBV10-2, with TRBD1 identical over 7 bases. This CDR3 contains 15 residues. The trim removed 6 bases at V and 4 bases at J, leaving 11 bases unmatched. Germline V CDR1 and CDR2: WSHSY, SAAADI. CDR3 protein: CASSPGDRLATEAFF. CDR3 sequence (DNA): TGCGCCAGCAGCCCAGGGGACAGACTTGCCACTGAAGCTTTCTTT.

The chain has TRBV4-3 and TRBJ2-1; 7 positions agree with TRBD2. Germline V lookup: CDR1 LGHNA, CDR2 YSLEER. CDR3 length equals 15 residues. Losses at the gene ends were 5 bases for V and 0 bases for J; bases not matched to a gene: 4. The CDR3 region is CASSSLAASYNEQFF. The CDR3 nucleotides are TGCGCCAGCAGCTCGCTAGCGGCCTCCTACAATGAGCAGTTCTTC.

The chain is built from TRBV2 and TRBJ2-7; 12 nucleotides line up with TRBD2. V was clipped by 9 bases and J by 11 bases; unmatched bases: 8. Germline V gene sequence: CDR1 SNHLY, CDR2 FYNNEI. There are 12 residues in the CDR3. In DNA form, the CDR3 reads TGTGCCAGGAAGGGACTAGCGGGCGGAGAGTACTTC. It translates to CARKGLAGGEYF. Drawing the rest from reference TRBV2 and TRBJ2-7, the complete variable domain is EPEVTQTPSHQVTQMGQEVILRCVPISNHLYFYWYRQILGQKVEFLVSFYNNEISEKSEIFDDQFSVERPDGSNFTLKIRSTKLEDSAMYFCARKGLAGGEYFGPGTRLTVT.

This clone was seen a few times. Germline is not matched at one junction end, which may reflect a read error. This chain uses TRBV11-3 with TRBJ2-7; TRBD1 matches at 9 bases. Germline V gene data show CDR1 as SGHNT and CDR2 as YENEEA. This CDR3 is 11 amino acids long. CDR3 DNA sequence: TGTGCCAGCGGGGACAGGGAACACCAGTATTTC. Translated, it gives CASGDREHQYF.

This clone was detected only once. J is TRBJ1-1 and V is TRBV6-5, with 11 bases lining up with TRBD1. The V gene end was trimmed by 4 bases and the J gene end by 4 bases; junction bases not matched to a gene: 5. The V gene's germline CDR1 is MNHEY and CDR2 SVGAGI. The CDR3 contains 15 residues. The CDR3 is CASSSDRGLGTEAFF. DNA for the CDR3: TGTGCCAGCAGTTCGGACAGGGGGCTTGGCACTGAAGCTTTCTTT.

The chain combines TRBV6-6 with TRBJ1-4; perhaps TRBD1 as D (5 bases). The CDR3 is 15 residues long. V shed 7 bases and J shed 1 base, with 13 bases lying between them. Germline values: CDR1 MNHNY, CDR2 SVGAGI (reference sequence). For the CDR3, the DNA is TGTGCCAGCATTCTACGGGGGGGAACTAATGAAAAACTGTTTTTT. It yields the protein CASILRGGTNEKLFF.

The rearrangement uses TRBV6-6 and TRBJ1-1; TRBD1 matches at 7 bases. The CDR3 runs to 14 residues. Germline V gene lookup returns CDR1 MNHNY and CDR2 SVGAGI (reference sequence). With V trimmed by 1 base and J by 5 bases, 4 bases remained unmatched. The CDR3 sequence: CASSYYDRETEAFF. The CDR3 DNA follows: TGTGCCAGCAGTTACTATGACAGGGAAACTGAAGCTTTCTTT.

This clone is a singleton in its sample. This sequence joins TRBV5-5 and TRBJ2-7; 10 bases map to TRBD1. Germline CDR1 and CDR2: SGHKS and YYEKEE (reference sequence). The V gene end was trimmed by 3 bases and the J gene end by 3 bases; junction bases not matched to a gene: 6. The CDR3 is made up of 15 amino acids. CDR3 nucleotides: TGTGCCAGCAGCTCGACCGGGACAGGGGTCTACGAGCAGTACTTC. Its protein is CASSSTGTGVYEQYF.

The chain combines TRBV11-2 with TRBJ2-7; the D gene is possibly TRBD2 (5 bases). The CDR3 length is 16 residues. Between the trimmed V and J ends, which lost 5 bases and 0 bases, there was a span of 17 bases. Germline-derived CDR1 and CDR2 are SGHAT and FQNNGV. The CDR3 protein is CASSQARAASSYEQYF. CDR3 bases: TGTGCCAGCAGCCAAGCACGAGCGGCTAGCTCCTACGAGCAGTACTTC.

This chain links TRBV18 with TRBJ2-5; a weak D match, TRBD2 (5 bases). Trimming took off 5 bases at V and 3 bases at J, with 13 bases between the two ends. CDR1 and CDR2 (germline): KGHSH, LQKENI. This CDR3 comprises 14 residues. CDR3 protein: CASSSLRGEETQYF. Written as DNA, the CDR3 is TGTGCCAGCTCATCTCTCCGGGGTGAAGAGACCCAGTACTTC.

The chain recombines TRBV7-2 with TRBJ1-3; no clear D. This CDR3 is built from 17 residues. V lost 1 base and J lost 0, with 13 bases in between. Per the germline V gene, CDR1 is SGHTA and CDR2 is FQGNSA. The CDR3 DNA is TGTGCCAGCAGCTTAGGTGCGTCTCCCTTCTCTGGAAACACCATATATTTT. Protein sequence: CASSLGASPFSGNTIYF. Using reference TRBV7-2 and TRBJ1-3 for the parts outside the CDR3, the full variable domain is GAGVSQSPSNKVTEKGKDVELRCDPISGHTALYWYRQSLGQGLEFLIYFQGNSAPDKSGLPSDRFSAERTGGSVSTLTIQRTQQEDSAVYLCASSLGASPFSGNTIYFGEGSWLTVV.

CDR3 sequence: CAIGYDSYEQYF. The CDR3, as DNA: TGTGCCATCGGGTACGACTCCTACGAGCAGTACTTC. J is TRBJ2-7 and V is TRBV10-3, with unresolved D. CDR3 size: 12 residues. Trimming left V 8 bases short and J 0 bases short, with 8 bases between. Germline V gene lookup returns CDR1 ENHRY and CDR2 SYGVKD.

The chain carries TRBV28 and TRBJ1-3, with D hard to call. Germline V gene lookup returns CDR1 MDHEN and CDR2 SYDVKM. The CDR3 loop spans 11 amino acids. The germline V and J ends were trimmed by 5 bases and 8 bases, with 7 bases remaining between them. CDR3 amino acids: CASSVTDTIYF. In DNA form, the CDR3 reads TGTGCCAGCAGTGTTACGGACACCATATATTTT.

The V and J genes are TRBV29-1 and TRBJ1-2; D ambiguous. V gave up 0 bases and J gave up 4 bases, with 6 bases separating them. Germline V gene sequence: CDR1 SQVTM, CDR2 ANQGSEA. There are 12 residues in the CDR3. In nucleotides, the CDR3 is TGCAGCGTTGAAGATCACAGCTATGGCTACACCTTC. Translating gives CSVEDHSYGYTF.

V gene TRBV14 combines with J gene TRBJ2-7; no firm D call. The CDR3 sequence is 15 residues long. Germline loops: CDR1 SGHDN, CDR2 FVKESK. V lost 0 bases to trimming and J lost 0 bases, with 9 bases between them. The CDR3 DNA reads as TGTGCCAGCAGCCAAGAACCGGCTACCTCCTACGAGCAGTACTTC. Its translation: CASSQEPATSYEQYF.

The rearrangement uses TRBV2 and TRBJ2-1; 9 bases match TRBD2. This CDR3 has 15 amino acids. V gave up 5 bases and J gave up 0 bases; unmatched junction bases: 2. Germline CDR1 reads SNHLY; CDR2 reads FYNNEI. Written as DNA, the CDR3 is TGTGCCAGCAGTCATAGCGGGAGCTCCTACAATGAGCAGTTCTTC. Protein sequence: CASSHSGSSYNEQFF.

Written as DNA, the CDR3 is TGTGCCAGCAGCTTTGGGCAGGGCTCCTACAATGAGCAGTTCTTC. Translation: CASSFGQGSYNEQFF. This chain uses TRBV7-2 with TRBJ2-1, with TRBD1 as a possible D gene (5 bases). Germline CDR1 reads SGHTA; CDR2 reads FQGNSA. Trimming removed 3 bases from V and 0 bases from J, with 9 bases in between. The CDR3 spans 15 residues.

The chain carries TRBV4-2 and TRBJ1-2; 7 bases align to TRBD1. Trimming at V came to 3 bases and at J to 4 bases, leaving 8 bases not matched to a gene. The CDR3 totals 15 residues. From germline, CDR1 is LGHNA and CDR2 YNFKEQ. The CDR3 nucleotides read TGTGCCAGCAGCCAGGCGACAGGGCAGGGCTATGGCTACACCTTC. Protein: CASSQATGQGYGYTF.

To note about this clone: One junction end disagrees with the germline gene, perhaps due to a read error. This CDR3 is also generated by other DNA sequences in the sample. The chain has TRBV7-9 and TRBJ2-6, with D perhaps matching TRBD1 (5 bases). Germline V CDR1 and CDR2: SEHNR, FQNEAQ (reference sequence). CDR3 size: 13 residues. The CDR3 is CASIRAGANVLTF. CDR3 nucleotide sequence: TGTGCCAGCATTAGGGCTGGGGCCAACGTTCTGACTTTC.